This paragraph reports one T cell receptor (beta chain). Living in about two dozen US areas, the participants were between roughly 18 and 90 years of age. Participants' reported clinical history set cohort assignment. The sample is drawn from a study of blood T cell repertoires in COVID-19. About the study: Sample material is recorded as cDNA or gDNA derived from T cells, B-cell-depleted T cells, or PBMCs.

The CDR3 covers 16 residues. Germline CDR1 reads MNHEY; CDR2 reads SVGAGI. V dropped 0 bases and J dropped 5 bases, with 17 bases sitting between them. Profiling relied on immunoSEQ multiplex PCR, and the TCRdb table lists in-frame clones only, not all of them. Of about 400,000 clones detected, approximately 84% appear once; the ten largest clones hold 2.5% to 3%. The V gene is TRBV6-5, the J gene TRBJ2-7, with D possibly TRBD2 on 7 matching bases. Source material: PBMCs or T cells enriched from blood (not recorded which). This TCR was sampled from a woman younger than 45 who had recovered from COVID-19. CDR3 amino acids: CASSYSNGGPFNEQYF. Written as DNA, the CDR3 is TGTGCCAGCAGTTACTCGAACGGGGGGCCCTTCAACGAGCAGTACTTC.